This TCR beta chain was sequenced during a study of breast tumors, draining lymph nodes, adjacent tissues. Study-wide results and limits: The data were judged consistent with most tumor T cells coming from lymph node and expanding in tumor. Tumors had less TCR diversity than lymph nodes, more than nontumor tissue. Tumor T cell lymph node origin was a supported hypothesis, not proven.

Trimming took 2 bases from V and 2 from J; bases not matched to a gene: 3. In germline, CDR1 is SGHTA, CDR2 FQGNSA. The CDR3 spans 14 residues. Worth noting for this clonotype: Its cognate antigen is unknown.

TCRdb re-derived calls from the multiplex PCR reads in MiXCR, one entry per CDR3 protein. The sample carries just over 30,000 distinct CDR3 sequences, approximately 63% recorded once. The chain employs TRBV7-2 and TRBJ2-7, with 7 bases identical to TRBD2. The clonotype originates from a female donor with breast cancer. Some clones in this sample may be carry-over from other donors' samples. Sequencing was done on a sample of breast tumor tissue. CDR3 DNA: TGTACCAGCAGCTTATCGGCGGGGGCCTACGAGCAGTACTTC. Translated: CTSSLSAGAYEQYF.